This T cell receptor (beta chain) was captured in a study of molecular identifiers for immune sequencing clone quantification. Whole-study findings and limits: Sharing of a barcode by identical TCR molecules could cause highly expanded clone sizes to be underestimated.

Previously described methods and listed TCR primers produced bulk TCR libraries. TCRdb used MiXCR to reprocess the PCR reads, holding one entry per CDR3 protein. The sample shows approximately 550,000 distinct CDR3 sequences, roughly a fifth of them seen only once. The length of the CDR3 is 15 residues. V lost 3 bases, J lost 0 bases, and 8 bases lay in between. CDR1 is KGHDR, CDR2 SFDVKD, per germline. A CD8+CD4-CCR7+CD45RA+ phenotype served as the sorting definition for naive CD8 T cells. Many counts were recorded for this clonotype. Its antigen is undetermined. Sequences were obtained from naive CD8+ T cells from blood, with Jurkat cell RNA spiked in. Subset described: FACS-sorted CD8+CD4-CCR7+CD45RA+ naive T cells. The TCR comes from a human donor in good health. Some libraries in this study had Jurkat cell RNA spiked in. The genes are TRBV24-1 and TRBJ1-5; unclear D gene. The CDR3 spells CATSDAAFSNQPQHF. The DNA of the CDR3 is TGTGCCACCAGTGATGCAGCATTTAGCAATCAGCCCCAGCATTTT.